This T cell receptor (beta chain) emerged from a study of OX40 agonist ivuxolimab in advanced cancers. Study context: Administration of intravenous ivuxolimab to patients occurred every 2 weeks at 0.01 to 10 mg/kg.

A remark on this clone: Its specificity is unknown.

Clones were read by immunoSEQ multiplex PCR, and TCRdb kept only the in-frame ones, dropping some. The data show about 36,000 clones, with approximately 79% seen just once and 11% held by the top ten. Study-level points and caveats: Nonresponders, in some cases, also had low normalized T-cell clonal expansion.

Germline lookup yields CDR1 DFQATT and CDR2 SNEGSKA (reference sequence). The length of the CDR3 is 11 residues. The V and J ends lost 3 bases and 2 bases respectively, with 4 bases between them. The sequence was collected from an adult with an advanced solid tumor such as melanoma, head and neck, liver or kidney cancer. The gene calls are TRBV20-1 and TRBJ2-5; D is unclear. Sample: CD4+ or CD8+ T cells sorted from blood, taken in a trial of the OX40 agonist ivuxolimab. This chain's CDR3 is CSASPQETQYF. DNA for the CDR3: TGCAGTGCTAGTCCACAAGAGACCCAGTACTTC.